Included here is one T cell receptor (beta chain) sequence, with context. These data are taken from a study of technical replicates of blood from four donors. The method was immunoSEQ multiplex PCR; TCRdb's version includes in-frame clones alone and lacks a portion of them. The sample lists 74,000 or so clones, about nine tenths occurring once. The CDR3 is 13 amino acids. Per the germline V gene, CDR1 is SGHNT and CDR2 is YENEEA. J was trimmed by 11 bases and V by 4 bases; bases with no gene match: 9. The V gene is TRBV11-3, the J gene TRBJ1-1, with 8 bases matching TRBD1. The sample was T cells isolated from PBMCs. The receptor comes from a human donor in good health. The DNA for the CDR3 is TGTGCCAGCAGCTCTGGACAGGGAACAGTTGCTTTCTTT. Amino acids: CASSSGQGTVAFF.